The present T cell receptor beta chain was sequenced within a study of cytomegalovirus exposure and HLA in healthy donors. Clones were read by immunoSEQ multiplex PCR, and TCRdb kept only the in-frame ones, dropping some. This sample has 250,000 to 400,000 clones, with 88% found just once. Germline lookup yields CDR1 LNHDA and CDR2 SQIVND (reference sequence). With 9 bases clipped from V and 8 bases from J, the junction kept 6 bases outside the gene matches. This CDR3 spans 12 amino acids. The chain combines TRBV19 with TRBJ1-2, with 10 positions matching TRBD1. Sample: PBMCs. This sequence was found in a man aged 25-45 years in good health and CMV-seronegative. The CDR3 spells CARTGGSEGYTF. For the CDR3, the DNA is TGTGCCAGGACAGGGGGCTCGGAGGGCTACACCTTC.